Below, 9 T cell receptor beta chains from the same sample are listed, as sequenced in a study of early T cells in non-severe SARS-CoV-2 infection. MiXCR was run by TCRdb on the 5' RACE reads, yielding one entry per CDR3 protein. The sample contains roughly 88,000 distinct CDR3 sequences, 12% to 15% of which appear only once. The sequencing input was whole blood. The receptors come from an adult who was a healthcare worker with PCR-confirmed SARS-CoV-2 infection or an uninfected control (not recorded which).

The rearrangement joins TRBV12-3 or TRBV12-4 to TRBJ1-1; D not certain. The CDR3 is made up of 17 amino acids. V was clipped by 1 base and J by 1 base, with 16 bases between them. CDR3 protein: CASSLGGGLRPNTEAFF. In nucleotides, the CDR3 is TGTGCCAGCAGTTTAGGAGGTGGATTGCGTCCGAACACTGAAGCTTTCTTT.

Worth noting for this clonotype: One end of the junction varies from germline; a read error may be responsible. The genes are TRBV29-1 and TRBJ1-4, with 7 bases matching TRBD1. The CDR3 is 10 residues long. Germline V gene data show CDR1 as SQVTM and CDR2 as ANQGSEA. The CDR3 nucleotides are TGCAGCGTTGAAGGGACAGGTATTAGATTT. Protein: CSVEGTGIRF.

The chain links TRBV4-3 to TRBJ2-1, with TRBD2 matching over 11 bases. After removal of 0 bases from V and 2 bases from J, the junction contained 9 bases not matched to a gene. CDR1 is LGHNA and CDR2 is YSLEER in the germline V gene. The CDR3 is 19 residues long. In nucleotides, the CDR3 is TGCGCCAGCAGCCAAGAGTACCTAGCGGGGGGCCTTACCTACAATGAGCAGTTCTTC. Translating gives CASSQEYLAGGLTYNEQFF.

This clonotype has only a few counts. The DNA for the CDR3 is TGTGCCTGGAGTGTTTTGAATGAGCAGTTCTTC. As protein: CAWSVLNEQFF. The rearrangement uses TRBV30 and TRBJ2-1; D is uncertain. The CDR3 contains 11 residues. V was pared by 0 bases and J by 7 bases, with 4 bases between. Germline CDR1 is GTSNPN and CDR2 is SVGIG (reference sequence).

This clonotype has a handful of counts. The gene calls are TRBV7-3 and TRBJ1-4, with TRBD1 matching over 10 bases. CDR3 size: 15 residues. In germline, CDR1 is SGHTA, CDR2 FQGTGA. Trimming removed 5 bases from V and 8 bases from J; junction bases left unmatched: 8. The CDR3 is CASSAGQGVGEKLFF. DNA of the CDR3: TGTGCCAGCAGCGCAGGACAGGGGGTAGGAGAAAAACTGTTTTTT.

The chain joins TRBV6-2 or TRBV6-3 to TRBJ1-2; D may be TRBD1 (6 bases). CDR3 length equals 20 residues. The V and J ends lost 0 bases and 1 base respectively, with 24 bases between them. In germline, CDR1 is MNHEY, CDR2 SVGEGT. The CDR3 DNA sequence: TGTGCCAGCAGTTACTCTAGGGGAGGACAGTCAACCGATCTTAACTATGGCTACACCTTC. Translated: CASSYSRGGQSTDLNYGYTF.

This clonotype came up a few times. The chain is built from TRBV29-1 and TRBJ2-1; 8 nucleotides line up with TRBD2. Trimming removed 5 bases from V and 3 bases from J; junction bases left unmatched: 6. This CDR3 is 14 amino acids long. Germline V gene lookup returns CDR1 SQVTM and CDR2 ANQGSEA. The CDR3 loop is CSVTGTSFYNEQFF. CDR3 sequence (DNA): TGCAGCGTTACCGGGACTAGTTTCTACAATGAGCAGTTCTTC.

The rearrangement uses TRBV24-1 and TRBJ2-1; the match to TRBD1 covers 10 bases. Germline V CDR1 and CDR2: KGHDR, SFDVKD. With V trimmed by 3 bases and J by 9 bases, 7 bases remained unmatched. This CDR3 comprises 15 residues. CDR3 in amino acids: CATSDAGQGYFEQFF. In DNA form, the CDR3 reads TGTGCCACCAGTGATGCGGGACAGGGGTATTTTGAGCAGTTCTTC.

This clonotype was seen only a few times. The rearrangement links TRBV20-1 to TRBJ2-7, with TRBD1 identical over 8 bases. With V trimmed by 2 bases and J by 3 bases, 3 bases remained unmatched. Germline V gene lookup returns CDR1 DFQATT and CDR2 SNEGSKA (reference sequence). The CDR3 covers 13 residues. In DNA, the CDR3 is TGCAGTGCTAGAACAGGGGGTAACTACGAGCAGTACTTC. This gives the protein CSARTGGNYEQYF.